The 18 T cell receptor beta chains listed next were all sequenced from one sample in a study of shared clonotypes between healthy human individuals. Using immunoSEQ multiplex PCR, the repertoire was profiled, and TCRdb retains in-frame clones only, with some absent. The profile shows some 790,000 clones, 72% of them singletons. The sequenced material came from memory CD4+ T cells sorted from blood. Subset noted: CD45RA-negative fraction. The receptors were sampled from a woman in her twenties or thirties in good health.

The J gene is TRBJ2-7, the V gene TRBV6-5, with 7 bases fitting TRBD2. V lost 7 bases, J lost 2 bases, and 8 bases stayed unmatched. The CDR3 is 14 amino acids. CDR1 MNHEY and CDR2 SVGAGI come from the germline V gene. Here the CDR3 DNA reads TGTGCCAGCACCCGAGCGGGACGGACCTACGAGCAGTACTTC. It translates to CASTRAGRTYEQYF.

This chain links TRBV7-2 with TRBJ2-5; 7 bases agree with TRBD2. The V gene's germline CDR1 is SGHTA and CDR2 FQGNSA. V was pared by 3 bases and J by 9 bases, with 7 bases of the junction left unmatched. The CDR3 sequence is 13 residues long. CDR3 sequence (DNA): TGTGCCAGCAGCTTCCAGCGGGACGTGGCCCAGTACTTC. This translates into CASSFQRDVAQYF.

The chain uses TRBV5-4 and TRBJ2-1; no firm D call. Deletions cut 0 bases from V and 8 bases from J, with 6 bases between. Germline loops: CDR1 SGHNT, CDR2 YYREEE (reference sequence). CDR3 size: 12 residues. The CDR3 sequence: CASSLGLYEQFF. The CDR3 bases are TGTGCCAGCAGCTTGGGCTTATATGAGCAGTTCTTC.

There are a few counts of this clone. J is TRBJ2-6 and V is TRBV2, with 8 positions matching TRBD1. V gave up 5 bases and J gave up 1 base; unmatched junction bases: 7. The CDR3 spans 17 residues. In germline, CDR1 is SNHLY, CDR2 FYNNEI. The CDR3 sequence: CASSSRTGLSGANVLTF. CDR3 nucleotide sequence: TGTGCCAGCAGTTCCAGGACAGGGCTTTCTGGGGCCAACGTCCTGACTTTC.

This chain connects TRBV28 to TRBJ2-7, with a possible D match to TRBD2 (6 bases). Germline V lookup: CDR1 MDHEN, CDR2 SYDVKM. The V end was cut by 7 bases, the J end by 2 bases, with 12 bases between. This CDR3 has 13 amino acids. The CDR3 sequence: CASIASATYEQYF. The CDR3 DNA reads TGTGCCAGCATCGCTAGCGCAACCTACGAGCAGTACTTC.

This chain uses TRBV4-1 with TRBJ1-1; tentative D call: TRBD1 (5 bases). CDR3 size: 14 residues. V lost 3 bases to trimming and J lost 1 base, with 9 bases between them. From germline, CDR1 is MGHRA and CDR2 YSYEKL. CDR3 region: CASSQGEGNTEAFF. DNA of the CDR3: TGCGCCAGCAGCCAGGGGGAAGGGAACACTGAAGCTTTCTTT.

V is TRBV6-6 and J is TRBJ1-2; 8 nucleotides align to TRBD1. The CDR3 is 14 residues long. V was clipped by 6 bases and J by 2 bases; unmatched bases: 5. Germline V CDR1 and CDR2: MNHNY, SVGAGI (reference sequence). The CDR3: CASSSRQGNYGYTF. The CDR3 nucleotides read TGTGCCAGCAGCTCCCGACAGGGGAACTATGGCTACACCTTC.

The chain combines TRBV10-3 with TRBJ2-1; D uncertain. The CDR3 runs 15 residues. In germline, CDR1 is ENHRY, CDR2 SYGVKD. Trimming removed 3 bases from V and 7 bases from J, with 16 bases in between. Here the CDR3 reads CAISDGSPIGNEQFF. The CDR3 region has the DNA TGTGCCATCAGTGATGGCAGTCCCATCGGGAATGAGCAGTTCTTC.

This rearrangement joins TRBV11-1 to TRBJ2-5; no reliable D call. CDR1 and CDR2 from the germline V gene are SGHAT and FQDESV (reference sequence). The CDR3 spans 13 residues. V lost 0 bases and J 5 bases, leaving 7 bases between the germline ends. CDR3 nucleotides: TGTGCCAGCAGCTTAGCGTCGATGGAGACCCAGTACTTC. Amino acids: CASSLASMETQYF.

The rearrangement uses TRBV4-1 and TRBJ2-2, with 11 bases aligning to TRBD2. After removal of 6 bases from V and 0 bases from J, the junction contained 12 bases not matched to a gene. Germline CDR1 reads MGHRA; CDR2 reads YSYEKL. CDR3 length: 19 residues. The DNA of the CDR3 is TGCGCCAGCAGGGGAATAGGACTAGCGGGCACAACGAACACCGGGGAGCTGTTTTTT. Its translation: CASRGIGLAGTTNTGELFF.

This chain uses TRBV6-5 with TRBJ1-1, with D tentatively TRBD1 (6 bases). The CDR3 sequence is 13 residues long. Trimming removed 6 bases from V and 8 bases from J, with 16 bases in between. CDR1 MNHEY and CDR2 SVGAGI come from the germline V gene. CDR3: CASRPRTQGEAFF. CDR3 DNA sequence: TGTGCCAGCAGGCCTCGGACTCAGGGGGAAGCTTTCTTT.

The chain links TRBV4-1 to TRBJ1-2; unclear D gene. Germline CDR1 and CDR2: MGHRA and YSYEKL. This CDR3 comprises 16 residues. V was pared by 0 bases and J by 1 base, with 12 bases between. CDR3 nucleotides: TGCGCCAGCAGCCAAGAAGCCGGGCGGCTTAACTATGGCTACACCTTC. Translated: CASSQEAGRLNYGYTF.

CDR3 loop: CASSPWGGQFDNIQYF. The CDR3 DNA reads as TGTGCCAGCAGTCCCTGGGGCGGACAGTTTGACAACATTCAGTACTTC. This chain connects TRBV28 to TRBJ2-4; D is perhaps TRBD1 (6 bases). V gave up 5 bases and J gave up 7 bases, with 21 bases separating them. CDR1 and CDR2 (germline): MDHEN, SYDVKM. The CDR3 runs to 16 residues.

The CDR3 sequence: CASSYSVGAENEQFF. CDR3 coding DNA: TGTGCCAGCAGTTACTCGGTGGGGGCGGAAAATGAGCAGTTCTTC. The V and J genes are TRBV6-5 and TRBJ2-1, with D tentatively TRBD1 (6 bases). This CDR3 contains 15 residues. V shed 0 bases and J shed 7 bases, with 13 bases lying between them. Germline V gives CDR1 MNHEY, CDR2 SVGAGI.

The V call is TRBV15, the J call TRBJ2-1; D might be TRBD1 or TRBD2, each matching 5 bases. V was clipped by 3 bases and J by 4 bases, with 13 bases between them. CDR1 and CDR2 from the germline V gene are LNHNV and YYDKDF (reference sequence). The length of the CDR3 is 15 residues. Written as DNA, the CDR3 is TGTGCCACCAGCAGGGAAACCGGGACGTACAATGAGCAGTTCTTC. Protein product: CATSRETGTYNEQFF.

CDR3 region: CAWSDQNTEAFF. In DNA, the CDR3 is TGTGCCTGGTCGGACCAGAACACTGAAGCTTTCTTT. The chain employs TRBV30 and TRBJ1-1, with no clear D. V lost 5 bases and J lost 1, with 8 bases in between. CDR1 and CDR2 from the germline V gene are GTSNPN and SVGIG (reference sequence). This CDR3 has 12 residues.

This clone was seen once. This chain uses TRBV5-6 with TRBJ1-2; 7 bases map to TRBD1. Losses at the gene ends were 2 bases for V and 5 bases for J; bases not matched to a gene: 6. The CDR3 has 14 amino acids. Germline values: CDR1 SGHDT, CDR2 YYEEEE. In DNA, the CDR3 is TGTGCCAGCAGCTTTGACAGGGTAGCATATGGCTACACCTTC. Translating gives CASSFDRVAYGYTF.

This clone was seen only a few times. The gene calls are TRBV2 and TRBJ2-1; D possibly matches TRBD1 or TRBD2 (5 bases each). The germline V gene encodes CDR1 SNHLY and CDR2 FYNNEI. This CDR3 region has 14 residues. Trimming took off 5 bases at V and 6 bases at J, with 14 bases between the two ends. Written as DNA, the CDR3 is TGTGCCAGCAGTCAGAACCGGGACCCCAATGAGCAGTTCTTC. Its protein product is CASSQNRDPNEQFF.